This note documents a single TCR beta chain sequence. CDR1 is SNHLY, CDR2 FYNNEI, per germline. Trimming stripped 8 bases from V and 4 bases from J, with 14 bases between. The CDR3 totals 14 residues. The sample is drawn from a study of OX40 agonist ivuxolimab in advanced cancers. Repertoires were generated with immunoSEQ multiplex PCR, while TCRdb's copy carries only in-frame clones and drops some. This table has approximately 6,900 clones, around 74% appearing once. This TCR came from an adult with an advanced solid tumor such as melanoma, head and neck, liver or kidney cancer. The gene calls are TRBV2 and TRBJ2-2; weak D call: TRBD1 (5 bases). The sequences come from CD4+ or CD8+ T cells sorted from blood, collected in a trial of the OX40 agonist ivuxolimab. This CDR3 is CASYWTTSTGELFF. The CDR3 region has the DNA TGTGCCAGCTATTGGACAACGAGCACCGGGGAGCTGTTTTTT.